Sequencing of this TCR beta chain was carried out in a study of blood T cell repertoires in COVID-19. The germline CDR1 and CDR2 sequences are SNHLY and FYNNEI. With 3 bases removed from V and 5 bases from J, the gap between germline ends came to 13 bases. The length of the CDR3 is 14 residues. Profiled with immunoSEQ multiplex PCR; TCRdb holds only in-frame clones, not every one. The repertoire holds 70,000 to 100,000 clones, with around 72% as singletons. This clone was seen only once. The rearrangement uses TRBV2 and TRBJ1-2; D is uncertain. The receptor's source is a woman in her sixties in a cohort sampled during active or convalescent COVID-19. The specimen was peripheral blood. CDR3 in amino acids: CASSDWGGNYGYTF. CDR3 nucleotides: TGTGCCAGCAGTGATTGGGGAGGGAATTATGGCTACACCTTC.